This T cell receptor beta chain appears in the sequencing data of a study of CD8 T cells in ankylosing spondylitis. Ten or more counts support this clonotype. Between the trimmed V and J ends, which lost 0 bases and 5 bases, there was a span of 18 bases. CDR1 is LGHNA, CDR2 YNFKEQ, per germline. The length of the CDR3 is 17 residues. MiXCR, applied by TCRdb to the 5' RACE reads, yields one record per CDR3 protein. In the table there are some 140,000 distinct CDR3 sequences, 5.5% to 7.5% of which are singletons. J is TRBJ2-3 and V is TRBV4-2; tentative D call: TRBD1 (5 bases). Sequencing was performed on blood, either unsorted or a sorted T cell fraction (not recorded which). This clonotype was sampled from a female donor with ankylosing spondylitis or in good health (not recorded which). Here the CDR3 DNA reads TGTGCCAGCAGCCAAGAGCAGACCGAAGCAGGGTTAGATACGCAGTATTTT. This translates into CASSQEQTEAGLDTQYF.